A single sample gave rise to the 23 T cell receptor beta chains below, sequenced in a study of cytomegalovirus exposure and HLA in healthy donors. Both 60 Vbeta primers and 13 Jbeta primers went into the PCR. Using immunoSEQ multiplex PCR, the repertoire was profiled, and TCRdb retains in-frame clones only, with some absent. The table gives some 200,000 clones; the top ten clones make up approximately 6.5% of it. Sequencing was performed on PBMCs. These receptors all stem from a man younger than 45 in good health and CMV-seronegative.

This chain joins TRBV4-3 and TRBJ2-3; a weak D match, TRBD2 (6 bases). Germline loops: CDR1 LGHNA, CDR2 YSLEER. This CDR3 region has 16 residues. The V and J ends lost 0 bases and 6 bases respectively, with 16 bases between them. The chain's CDR3 is CASSQDWGRLGDTQYF. The CDR3 DNA reads as TGCGCCAGCAGCCAAGACTGGGGGAGACTAGGTGATACGCAGTATTTT.

The chain is built from TRBV21-1 and TRBJ2-2; TRBD2 is taken as the D call from the table, unchecked against the DNA. TRBV21-1 is a known pseudogene. The length of the CDR3 is 18 residues. CDR3 bases: TGTGCCAGCAGCAAAAGGAGGGCGGGTGGGAAGGACACCGGGGAGCTGTTTTTT. It is translated as CASSKRRAGGKDTGELFF.

The chain has TRBV5-5 and TRBJ1-6, with 7 bases lining up with TRBD1. CDR3 size: 15 residues. Germline CDR1 and CDR2: SGHKS and YYEKEE (reference sequence). V dropped 2 bases and J dropped 14; count of bases not matched to a gene: 13. The CDR3 spells CASSFGRQGSMALHF. In DNA, the CDR3 is TGTGCCAGCAGCTTTGGGAGACAGGGAAGTATGGCCCTCCACTTT.

The rearrangement uses TRBV29-1 and TRBJ1-1; no definite D call. The V gene's germline CDR1 is SQVTM and CDR2 ANQGSEA. Trimming removed 0 bases at V and 4 bases at J, with 12 bases between. CDR3 length: 14 amino acids. The DNA for the CDR3 is TGCAGCGTTGAAGAACGACACCCGGTCACTGAAGCTTTCTTT. Translated: CSVEERHPVTEAFF.

The gene calls are TRBV7-2 and TRBJ2-5; 8 bases agree with TRBD2. Germline CDR1 is SGHTA and CDR2 is FQGNSA. The length of the CDR3 is 18 residues. V lost 5 bases to trimming and J lost 7 bases; unmatched junction nucleotides: 21. The CDR3 spells CASSVSGSTSGSFLTQYF. CDR3 nucleotide sequence: TGTGCCAGCAGCGTATCGGGGTCTACTAGCGGCTCTTTCCTGACCCAGTACTTC.

This chain links TRBV6-1 with TRBJ2-2, with 7 bases aligning to TRBD1. The CDR3 length is 16 residues. J gave up 1 base and V 4 bases, and 6 bases lay outside the gene matches. Per germline, CDR1 MNHNS and CDR2 SASEGT. This chain's CDR3 is CASSAFTGVNTGELFF. Written as DNA, the CDR3 is TGTGCCAGCAGTGCCTTTACAGGGGTGAACACCGGGGAGCTGTTTTTT.

The J gene is TRBJ2-1, the V gene TRBV2, with a tentative D call TRBD1 (5 bases). Deletions cut 8 bases from V and 4 bases from J, with 12 bases between. CDR3 length: 13 residues. The germline V gene has CDR1 SNHLY and CDR2 FYNNEI. In nucleotides, the CDR3 is TGTGCCAGCGCGAGAGCAGGGTACAATGAGCAGTTCTTC. It yields the protein CASARAGYNEQFF.

The chain combines TRBV11-2 with TRBJ1-4; no firm D call. Germline CDR1 and CDR2: SGHAT and FQNNGV. The CDR3 is 14 residues long. Trimming cost V 3 bases and J 5 bases, with 10 bases left between them. The CDR3 nucleotides are TGTGCCAGCAGCTTCCTCAACAGAAATGAAAAACTGTTTTTT. It translates to CASSFLNRNEKLFF.

The chain recombines TRBV5-8 with TRBJ2-1; D may be TRBD2 (6 bases). Germline V lookup: CDR1 SGHTS, CDR2 YDEGEE. V shed 8 bases and J shed 5 bases, with 26 bases lying between them. The CDR3 totals 17 residues. The CDR3 sequence is CASTVARDSITDNEQFF. CDR3 DNA: TGTGCCAGTACGGTGGCCAGGGACTCTATAACCGACAATGAGCAGTTCTTC.

This chain joins TRBV5-1 and TRBJ1-1; D is possibly TRBD1 (6 bases). CDR3 length: 15 amino acids. V dropped 4 bases and J dropped 0 bases, with 13 bases sitting between them. CDR1 is SGHRS and CDR2 is YFSETQ in the germline V gene. The CDR3 nucleotides are TGCGCCAGCAGCGGAACAGGGCCCGTGAACACTGAAGCTTTCTTT. Its translation is CASSGTGPVNTEAFF.

The V gene is TRBV18, the J gene TRBJ1-2, with TRBD1 matching over 9 bases. V shed 3 bases, J shed 5 bases, and the junction held 4 bases outside the gene matches. Germline V gene sequence: CDR1 KGHSH, CDR2 LQKENI. The CDR3 has 14 residues. CDR3 DNA sequence: TGTGCCAGCTCACCCGGGACAGGGCTTTATGGCTACACCTTC. Its translation is CASSPGTGLYGYTF.

The rearrangement joins TRBV6-1 to TRBJ1-1, with D perhaps matching TRBD1 (5 bases). The CDR3 has 15 amino acids. Germline CDR1 reads MNHNS; CDR2 reads SASEGT. The V end lost 0 bases, the J end lost 2 bases, and 10 bases lay between the germline ends. CDR3 sequence reads: CASSEAQGSNTEAFF. The DNA of the CDR3 is TGTGCCAGCAGTGAAGCTCAGGGTAGTAACACTGAAGCTTTCTTT.

The rearrangement uses TRBV10-3 and TRBJ1-1; D may be TRBD1 (5 bases). Per the germline V gene, CDR1 is ENHRY and CDR2 is SYGVKD. V lost 6 bases to trimming and J lost 8 bases, with 10 bases between them. The CDR3 runs to 11 residues. The DNA of the CDR3 is TGTGCCATCAGCGATTGGACAGAAGCTTTCTTT. It encodes CAISDWTEAFF.

The chain couples TRBV30 to TRBJ1-1; D might be TRBD1 (5 bases). From germline, CDR1 is GTSNPN and CDR2 SVGIG (reference sequence). Trimming took off 5 bases at V and 5 bases at J, with 9 bases between the two ends. This CDR3 region has 11 residues. In DNA, the CDR3 is TGTGCCTGGCGGGAGGGGACTGAAGCTTTCTTT. The encoded protein is CAWREGTEAFF.

The V and J genes are TRBV19 and TRBJ2-6, with D possibly matching TRBD2 (6 bases). The CDR3 is made up of 15 amino acids. CDR1 and CDR2 (germline): LNHDA, SQIVND (reference sequence). V lost 3 bases and J 6 bases, leaving 12 bases between the germline ends. CDR3 residues: CASSIGGAQANVLTF. In DNA form, the CDR3 reads TGTGCCAGTAGTATTGGAGGGGCTCAGGCCAACGTCCTGACTTTC.

The V call is TRBV27, the J call TRBJ2-7; D gene ambiguous. Germline CDR1 MNHEY, CDR2 SMNVEV (reference sequence). Trimming removed 5 bases from V and 0 bases from J, with 11 bases in between. The CDR3 is made up of 14 amino acids. This CDR3 is CASSIERFSYEQYF. CDR3 bases: TGTGCCAGCAGTATTGAACGGTTCTCCTACGAGCAGTACTTC.

The chain has TRBV4-1 and TRBJ1-6, with D tentatively TRBD1 (5 bases). V was clipped by 1 base and J by 4 bases, with 14 bases between them. Germline V lookup: CDR1 MGHRA, CDR2 YSYEKL. This CDR3 is 17 amino acids long. The CDR3 bases are TGCGCCAGCAGCCAAGCTAGAGAGGGGAGGTATAATTCACCCCTCCACTTT. It yields the protein CASSQAREGRYNSPLHF.

V usage is TRBV10-3 and J usage is TRBJ2-7; 7 bases are shared with TRBD1. The CDR3 loop spans 15 amino acids. J was trimmed by 0 bases and V by 2 bases; bases with no gene match: 4. Looked up from germline, CDR1 is ENHRY and CDR2 is SYGVKD. CDR3 loop: CAISEERDSSYEQYF. The CDR3, as DNA: TGTGCCATCAGTGAGGAACGGGACAGCTCCTACGAGCAGTACTTC.

This chain joins TRBV5-1 and TRBJ2-7; D possibly corresponds to TRBD2 (6 bases). CDR1 and CDR2 from the germline V gene are SGHRS and YFSETQ. V shed 5 bases and J shed 1 base, with 13 bases lying between them. The CDR3 length is 14 residues. CDR3 nucleotides: TGCGCCAGCAGTCAACCGGGACTTTCCTACGAGCAGTACTTC. It yields the protein CASSQPGLSYEQYF. The full variable domain, completed using reference TRBV5-1 and TRBJ2-7, is KAGVTQTPRYLIKTRGQQVTLSCSPISGHRSVSWYQQTPGQGLQFLFEYFSETQRNKGNFPGRFSGRQFSNSRSEMNVSTLELGDSALYLCASSQPGLSYEQYFGPGTRLTVT.

The chain uses TRBV11-2 and TRBJ2-7; 9 nucleotides agree with TRBD1. The CDR3 has 18 residues. Germline trimming cut 6 bases from V and 3 bases from J; bases unmatched to any gene: 18. Germline V CDR1 and CDR2: SGHAT, FQNNGV. CDR3 DNA sequence: TGTGCCAGCAGGTTAACGACTACAGGGGGCGGTTGGGACTACGAGCAGTACTTC. This translates into CASRLTTTGGGWDYEQYF.

The chain recombines TRBV7-2 with TRBJ2-3, with TRBD2 matching 9 bases. There are 15 residues in the CDR3. V shed 2 bases and J 5 bases; nucleotides not matched to a gene: 5. CDR1 and CDR2 (germline): SGHTA, FQGNSA. The CDR3 reads CASSLNGAGGDTQYF. The CDR3 DNA follows: TGTGCCAGCAGCTTAAACGGAGCGGGGGGAGATACGCAGTATTTT.

The CDR3 bases are TGTGCCAGCATTATGACTAGCGGGTCCTACGAGCAGTACTTC. Its protein is CASIMTSGSYEQYF. The chain joins TRBV6-1 to TRBJ2-7; TRBD2 agrees at 10 bases. Germline CDR1 is MNHNS and CDR2 is SASEGT. The CDR3 has 14 residues. Trimming removed 7 bases from V and 1 base from J; junction bases left unmatched: 4.

The chain links TRBV9 to TRBJ1-4; 7 nucleotides agree with TRBD1. This CDR3 has 14 amino acids. Germline CDR1 and CDR2: SGDLS and YYNGEE. Unmatched junction bases numbered 3, after V lost 3 bases and J lost 4 bases. CDR3 nucleotide sequence: TGTGCCAGCAGCGCCACAGGGGTTAATGAAAAACTGTTTTTT. It is translated as CASSATGVNEKLFF.